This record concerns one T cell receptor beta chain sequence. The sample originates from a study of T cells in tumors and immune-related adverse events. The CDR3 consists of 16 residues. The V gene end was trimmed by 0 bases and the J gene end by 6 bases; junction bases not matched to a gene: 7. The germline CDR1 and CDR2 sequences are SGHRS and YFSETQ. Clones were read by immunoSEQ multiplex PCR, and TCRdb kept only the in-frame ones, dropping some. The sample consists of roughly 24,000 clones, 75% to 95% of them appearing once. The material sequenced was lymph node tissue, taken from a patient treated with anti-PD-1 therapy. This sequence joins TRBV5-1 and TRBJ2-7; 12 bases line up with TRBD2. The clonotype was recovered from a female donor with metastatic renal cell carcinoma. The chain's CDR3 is CASSLDLAGGPLEQYF. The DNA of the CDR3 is TGCGCCAGCAGCTTGGATCTAGCGGGAGGGCCGCTCGAGCAGTACTTC.